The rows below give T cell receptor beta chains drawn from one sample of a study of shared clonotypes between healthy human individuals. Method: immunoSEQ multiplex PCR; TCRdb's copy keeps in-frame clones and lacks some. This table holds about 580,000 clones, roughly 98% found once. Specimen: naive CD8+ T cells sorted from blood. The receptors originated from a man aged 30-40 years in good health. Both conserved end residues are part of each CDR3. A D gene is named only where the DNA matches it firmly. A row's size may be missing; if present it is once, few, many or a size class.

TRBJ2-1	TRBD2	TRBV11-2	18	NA	CASSPKDYPAGPYNEQFF	TGTGCCAGCAGCCCGAAAGACTATCCAGCGGGGCCCTACAATGAGCAGTTCTTC
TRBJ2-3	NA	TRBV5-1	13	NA	CASRSRKRDTQYF	TGCGCCAGCCGGTCGCGGAAGCGAGATACGCAGTATTTT
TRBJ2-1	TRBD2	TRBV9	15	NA	CASSAASGTYNEQFF	TGTGCCAGCAGCGCCGCTAGCGGAACCTACAATGAGCAGTTCTTC
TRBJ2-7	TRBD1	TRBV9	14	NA	CASSVGQGGHEQYF	TGTGCCAGCAGCGTGGGACAGGGGGGCCACGAGCAGTACTTC
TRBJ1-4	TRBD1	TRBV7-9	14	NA	CASSSWDRDEKLFF	TGTGCCAGCAGCTCATGGGACAGGGATGAAAAACTGTTTTTT
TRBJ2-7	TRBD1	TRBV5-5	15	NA	CASSFPGQGLYEQYF	TGTGCCAGCAGCTTTCCGGGACAGGGTTTGTACGAGCAGTACTTC
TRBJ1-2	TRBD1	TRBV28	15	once	CASSPLKQGVYGYTF	TGTGCCAGCAGTCCCCTGAAGCAGGGGGTATATGGCTACACCTTC
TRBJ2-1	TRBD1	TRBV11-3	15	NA	CASSTDRGSYNEQFF	TGTGCCAGCAGCACCGACAGGGGTTCCTACAATGAGCAGTTCTTC
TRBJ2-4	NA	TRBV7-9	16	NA	CASSLATDLAKNIQYF	TGTGCCAGCAGCTTAGCGACAGACTTAGCCAAAAACATTCAGTACTTC
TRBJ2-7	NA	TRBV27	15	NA	CASSFGTGIPYEQYF	TGTGCCAGCAGTTTCGGAACAGGCATTCCCTACGAGCAGTACTTC
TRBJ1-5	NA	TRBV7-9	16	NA	CASSLGEGYSNQPQHF	TGTGCCAGCAGCTTGGGGGAGGGATATAGCAATCAGCCCCAGCATTTT
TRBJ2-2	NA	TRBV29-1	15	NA	CSVGTGTTNTGELFF	TGCAGCGTTGGTACCGGGACAACGAACACCGGGGAGCTGTTTTTT
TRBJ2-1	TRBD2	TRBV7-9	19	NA	CASSLRLRSSGSSYNEQFF	TGTGCCAGCAGCTTAAGGCTTAGGTCTAGCGGGAGCTCCTACAATGAGCAGTTCTTC
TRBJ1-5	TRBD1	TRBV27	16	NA	CASSTVDRGLYQPQHF	TGTGCCAGCAGTACCGTGGACAGGGGACTTTACCAGCCCCAGCATTTT
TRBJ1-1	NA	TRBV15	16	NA	CATSRDSWVMNTEAFF	TGTGCCACCAGCAGAGATAGCTGGGTAATGAACACTGAAGCTTTCTTT
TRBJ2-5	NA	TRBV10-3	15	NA	CATYGGTAQQETQYF	TGTGCCACCTACGGAGGGACGGCACAACAAGAGACCCAGTACTTC
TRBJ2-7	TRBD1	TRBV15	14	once	CATSDRGRSYEQYF	TGTGCCACCAGCGACAGGGGGCGATCCTACGAGCAGTACTTC
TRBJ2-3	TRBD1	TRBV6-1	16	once	CASSEPAGGATDTQYF	TGTGCCAGCAGTGAACCCGCAGGGGGCGCGACAGATACGCAGTATTTT
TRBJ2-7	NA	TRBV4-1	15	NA	CASSQEETNTYEQYF	TGCGCCAGCAGCCAAGAGGAAACAAACACCTACGAGCAGTACTTC
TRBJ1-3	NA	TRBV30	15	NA	CAWRGPGVFGNTIYF	TGTGCCTGGAGGGGCCCAGGGGTATTCGGAAACACCATATATTTT
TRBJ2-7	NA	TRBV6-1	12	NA	CASRGQFYEQYF	TGTGCCAGCAGGGGCCAGTTCTACGAGCAGTACTTC
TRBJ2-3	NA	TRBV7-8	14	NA	CASSLKRAADTQYF	TGTGCCAGCAGCTTAAAAAGGGCTGCAGATACGCAGTATTTT
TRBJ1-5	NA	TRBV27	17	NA	CASIRPRQPIRVQPQHF	TGTGCCAGCATCCGCCCAAGACAGCCGATAAGGGTTCAGCCCCAGCATTTT
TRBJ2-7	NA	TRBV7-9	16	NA	CASSSRDSPRLYEQYF	TGTGCCAGCAGCTCCAGGGACTCACCCCGACTCTACGAGCAGTACTTC
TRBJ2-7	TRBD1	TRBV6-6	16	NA	CASSYFDRVIGDEQYF	TGTGCCAGCAGTTACTTTGACAGGGTTATTGGTGACGAGCAGTACTTC
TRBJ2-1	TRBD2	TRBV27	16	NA	CASSLTSGRAYNEQFF	TGTGCCAGCAGTCTCACTAGCGGGAGGGCTTACAATGAGCAGTTCTTC
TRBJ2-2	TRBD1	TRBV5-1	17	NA	CASSIAAGTGFPGELFF	TGCGCCAGCAGCATCGCAGCCGGGACAGGGTTCCCCGGGGAGCTGTTTTTT
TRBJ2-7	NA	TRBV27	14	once	CATRQPGAYGEQYF	TGTGCCACCCGACAGCCAGGGGCATATGGCGAGCAGTACTTC
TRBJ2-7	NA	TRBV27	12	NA	CASSLNSYEQYF	TGTGCCAGCAGCCTAAACTCCTACGAGCAGTACTTC
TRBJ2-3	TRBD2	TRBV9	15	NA	CASSLSGRGTDTQYF	TGTGCCAGCAGCCTTAGCGGGAGGGGCACAGATACGCAGTATTTT
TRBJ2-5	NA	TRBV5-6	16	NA	CASSLISRGRVETQYF	TGTGCCAGCAGCTTGATCTCGAGGGGAAGGGTAGAGACCCAGTACTTC
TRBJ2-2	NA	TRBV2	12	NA	CASSRVHGELFF	TGTGCCAGCAGCCGGGTCCACGGGGAGCTGTTTTTT
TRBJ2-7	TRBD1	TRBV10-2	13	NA	CASGTGTTYEQYF	TGCGCCAGCGGGACAGGGACTACCTACGAGCAGTACTTC
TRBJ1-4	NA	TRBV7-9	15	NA	CASSLSWHGNEKLFF	TGTGCCAGCAGCTTAAGTTGGCACGGTAATGAAAAACTGTTTTTT
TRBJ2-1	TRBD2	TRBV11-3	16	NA	CASSPGASGAYNEQFF	TGTGCCAGCAGCCCAGGAGCTAGCGGGGCGTACAATGAGCAGTTCTTC
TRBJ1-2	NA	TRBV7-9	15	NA	CASSLGEGGSYGYTF	TGTGCCAGCAGCTTAGGTGAAGGGGGATCCTATGGCTACACCTTC
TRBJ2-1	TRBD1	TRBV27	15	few	CASSRQGSGYNEQFF	TGTGCCAGCAGTCGACAGGGAAGTGGGTACAATGAGCAGTTCTTC
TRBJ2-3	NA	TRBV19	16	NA	CASSLQAKSSTDTQYF	TGTGCCAGTAGTTTACAGGCCAAATCTAGCACAGATACGCAGTATTTT
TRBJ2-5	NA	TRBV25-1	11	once	CASSERWDQYF	TGTGCCAGCAGTGAGAGGTGGGACCAGTACTTC
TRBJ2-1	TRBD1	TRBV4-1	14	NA	CASSQLTGVDEQFF	TGCGCCAGCAGCCAGCTTACAGGGGTGGATGAGCAGTTCTTC
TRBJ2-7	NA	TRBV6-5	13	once	CASSYGPSYEQYF	TGTGCCAGCAGTTACGGGCCGTCCTACGAGCAGTACTTC